This TCR beta chain is from a study of siplizumab effects on memory and regulatory T cells. General study points: In siplizumab cultures, the suppressive function of proliferating Tregs remained unconfirmed.

This CDR3 contains 15 residues. V lost 0 bases to trimming and J lost 6 bases, with 13 bases between them. The V gene's germline CDR1 is SGHDT and CDR2 YYEEEE. Comments on this clone: Its matching antigen is unknown.

Measured with immunoSEQ multiplex PCR; TCRdb has only the in-frame clones, and not every one. The sample carries approximately 100,000 clones, under 95% recorded once. The gene calls are TRBV5-6 and TRBJ2-1, with D possibly matching TRBD2 (6 bases). This TCR derives from a human donor in good health. Sequencing input: Tregs sorted from blood. CDR3 DNA sequence: TGTGCCAGCAGCTTGGGGCAAGCGGGCTCCAATGAGCAGTTCTTC. Encoded protein: CASSLGQAGSNEQFF.